Presented here are 27 T cell receptor beta chains from one specimen sequenced in a study of cytomegalovirus exposure and HLA in healthy donors. The PCR employed 60 Vbeta primers together with 13 Jbeta primers. Data came from immunoSEQ multiplex PCR; TCRdb stores just in-frame clones and leaves some out. The sample includes over 150,000 clones, about 75% of them seen just once. The material sequenced was PBMCs. Receptor source: a male donor in good health and CMV-seronegative.

The chain carries TRBV9 and TRBJ2-7, with TRBD2 as a possible D gene (6 bases). Germline CDR1 reads SGDLS; CDR2 reads YYNGEE. The germline V and J ends were trimmed by 0 bases and 6 bases, with 13 bases remaining between them. The CDR3 runs 14 residues. CDR3 region: CASSVGQGLGEQYF. In nucleotides, the CDR3 is TGTGCCAGCAGCGTAGGGCAGGGACTGGGCGAGCAGTACTTC.

The rearrangement joins TRBV28 to TRBJ2-3; 7 bases align to TRBD2. The V and J ends lost 5 bases and 0 bases, in that order; junction bases with no gene match: 11. Germline CDR1 MDHEN, CDR2 SYDVKM. This CDR3 contains 17 residues. CDR3 nucleotides: TGTGCCAGCAGTCCGCCCTGGGGGGGAGCTAGCACAGATACGCAGTATTTT. Amino acids: CASSPPWGGASTDTQYF.

This clone was seen a single time. V usage is TRBV7-2 and J usage is TRBJ2-2; the D is unclear. V lost 6 bases and J lost 7, with 15 bases in between. The CDR3 has 14 amino acids. Germline CDR1 and CDR2: SGHTA and FQGNSA. CDR3 DNA sequence: TGTGCCAGCAGGCAGAAGGTTGGCGGCGGGGAGCTGTTTTTT. Translated, it gives CASRQKVGGGELFF.

The J gene is TRBJ2-3, the V gene TRBV4-2, with 9 positions matching TRBD2. The germline V gene has CDR1 LGHNA and CDR2 YNFKEQ. The CDR3 consists of 17 residues. J lost 3 bases, V lost 4 bases, and 11 bases had no gene match. The CDR3 protein is CASSRRRAGGPTDTQYF. CDR3 nucleotides: TGTGCCAGCAGCCGCCGGAGGGCGGGAGGGCCAACAGATACGCAGTATTTT.

This clone was detected only a few times. The chain couples TRBV6-6 to TRBJ2-7; 14 bases align to TRBD2. J lost 5 bases, V lost 2 bases, and 5 bases had no gene match. The CDR3 runs 16 residues. Per the germline V gene, CDR1 is MNHNY and CDR2 is SVGAGI (reference sequence). The CDR3 is CASSYGTSGSAHEQYF. In DNA, the CDR3 is TGTGCCAGCAGTTACGGGACTAGCGGGAGTGCCCACGAGCAGTACTTC.

Only one count was recorded for this clone. The chain joins TRBV5-1 to TRBJ2-1; 11 bases map to TRBD2. CDR1 is SGHRS, CDR2 YFSETQ, per germline. This CDR3 is built from 16 residues. V lost 3 bases, J lost 3 bases, and 5 bases stayed unmatched. CDR3 amino acids: CASSSGGTSGYNEQFF. As DNA, the CDR3 is TGCGCCAGCAGCTCGGGGGGGACTAGCGGCTACAATGAGCAGTTCTTC.

As to this clone: The junction shows a germline mismatch at one end, possibly a read error. The rearrangement links TRBV19 to TRBJ2-1; TRBD1 might be the D (5 bases). The CDR3 loop spans 13 amino acids. Germline loops: CDR1 LNHDA, CDR2 SQIVND (reference sequence). CDR3 sequence (DNA): TGTGCCAGTAGTATAGACCCCAACTCCAGGGCGCTCTTC. Its translation: CASSIDPNSRALF.

The chain joins TRBV19 to TRBJ2-7, with D tentatively TRBD2 (7 bases). V was pared by 10 bases and J by 3 bases, with 19 bases between. The CDR3 has 14 amino acids. The germline V gene has CDR1 LNHDA and CDR2 SQIVND (reference sequence). CDR3 DNA sequence: TGTGCCACTCAGCCGGGGGGCGAGTTCTACGAGCAGTACTTC. Its translation: CATQPGGEFYEQYF. Full variable domain (missing parts from reference TRBV19 and TRBJ2-7): DGGITQSPKYLFRKEGQNVTLSCEQNLNHDAMYWYRQDPGQGLRLIYYSQIVNDFQKGDIAEGYSVSREKKESFPLTVTSAQKNPTAFYLCATQPGGEFYEQYFGPGTRLTVT.

Turning to this clone: At one end the junction does not follow the germline gene, possibly because of a read error. The CDR3 DNA follows: TGTGCCAGTAGTCGTACACCGGGACTAGCGGGAGACTTCCTCTTC. It codes for CASSRTPGLAGDFLF. The rearrangement links TRBV19 to TRBJ2-1, with 14 bases matching TRBD2. Looked up from germline, CDR1 is LNHDA and CDR2 is SQIVND (reference sequence). The CDR3 is 15 amino acids.

The chain combines TRBV19 with TRBJ1-2, with 7 nucleotides matching TRBD1. V lost 6 bases and J lost 7; bases outside the gene matches: 14. CDR1 is LNHDA, CDR2 SQIVND, per germline (reference sequence). The CDR3 runs to 15 residues. CDR3 amino acids: CASSDSATGRGGYTF. CDR3 DNA sequence: TGTGCCAGTAGCGATTCCGCGACAGGGCGAGGTGGCTACACCTTC.

The chain has TRBV2 and TRBJ2-5, with TRBD2 matching 9 bases. TRBJ2-7 matches the DNA end more closely, so the J call is doubtful. Per the germline V gene, CDR1 is SNHLY and CDR2 is FYNNEI. The CDR3 covers 15 residues. CDR3 DNA sequence: TGTGCCAGCAGTGAGATGGCTAGCGGGGCCCACGAGCAGTACTTC. This encodes CASSEMASGAHEQYF.

The V and J genes are TRBV18 and TRBJ2-7; perhaps TRBD1 as D (6 bases). The CDR3 covers 19 residues. V was cut by 2 bases and J by 2 bases, with 25 bases left in between. In germline, CDR1 is KGHSH, CDR2 LQKENI. The CDR3 DNA reads as TGTGCCAGCTCACCATCCATCTTTCAAATACCGGGACACCCCTACGAGCAGTACTTC. Protein product: CASSPSIFQIPGHPYEQYF.

V is TRBV5-4 and J is TRBJ2-3; the D gene is possibly TRBD1 (5 bases). Germline CDR1 and CDR2: SGHNT and YYREEE (reference sequence). This CDR3 has 14 residues. Between the trimmed V and J ends, which lost 0 bases and 2 bases, there was a span of 7 bases. For the CDR3, the DNA is TGTGCCAGCAGCTTGGTGGGGCACACAGATACGCAGTATTTT. It specifies CASSLVGHTDTQYF.

The chain is built from TRBV6-5 and TRBJ2-3; D not resolved. Trimming took 7 bases from V and 0 from J, leaving 8 bases between them. This CDR3 has 13 residues. CDR1 and CDR2 (germline): MNHEY, SVGAGI. In nucleotides, the CDR3 is TGTGCCAGCACCCTACGGAGCACAGATACGCAGTATTTT. It yields the protein CASTLRSTDTQYF.

CDR3 sequence (DNA): TGTGCCTGGAGTGGCTGGACAGGGGGTCTCACCGGGGAGCTGTTTTTT. It codes for CAWSGWTGGLTGELFF. This sequence joins TRBV30 and TRBJ2-2; 10 nucleotides line up with TRBD1. The CDR3 consists of 16 residues. CDR1 and CDR2 (germline): GTSNPN, SVGIG (reference sequence). With 1 base clipped from V and 4 bases from J, the junction kept 6 bases outside the gene matches.

The genes are TRBV4-2 and TRBJ2-3; TRBD2 matches at 13 bases. Germline CDR1 reads LGHNA; CDR2 reads YNFKEQ. With 5 bases clipped from V and 0 bases from J, the junction kept 11 bases outside the gene matches. The CDR3 sequence is 19 residues long. The DNA of the CDR3 is TGTGCCAGCAGCTATCGACTAGCGGGAGGCGAATCTAGCACAGATACGCAGTATTTT. Its protein is CASSYRLAGGESSTDTQYF.

This chain connects TRBV7-9 to TRBJ2-7; the D is unclear. V dropped 3 bases and J dropped 6 bases, with 18 bases sitting between them. The CDR3 totals 15 residues. The V gene's germline CDR1 is SEHNR and CDR2 FQNEAQ (reference sequence). DNA for the CDR3: TGTGCCAGCAGCTTTCCCTCCCCTCTGAACTGCGAGCAGTACTTC. Translated: CASSFPSPLNCEQYF.

This clone turned up a few times. The chain uses TRBV2 and TRBJ2-7; 8 bases map to TRBD2. The CDR3 is 12 amino acids. Trimming cost V 3 bases and J 7 bases; bases outside gene matches: 2. Germline V CDR1 and CDR2: SNHLY, FYNNEI. The CDR3 region has the DNA TGTGCCAGCAGTGATGCGGGGGGAGAGCAGTACTTC. This gives the protein CASSDAGGEQYF.

The J gene is TRBJ2-7, the V gene TRBV27, with D perhaps matching TRBD1 (6 bases). This CDR3 contains 14 residues. Trimming removed 4 bases from V and 0 bases from J, with 10 bases in between. Germline V gives CDR1 MNHEY, CDR2 SMNVEV (reference sequence). The CDR3 reads CASSSTGYSYEQYF. The CDR3 DNA sequence: TGTGCCAGCAGTTCGACAGGATACTCCTACGAGCAGTACTTC.

This chain joins TRBV19 and TRBJ2-7; possibly TRBD2 for D (5 bases). Trimming stripped 3 bases from V and 7 bases from J, with 7 bases between. Germline-derived CDR1 and CDR2 are LNHDA and SQIVND (reference sequence). This CDR3 region has 11 residues. DNA of the CDR3: TGTGCCAGTAGTATCCGAGGGGAGCAGTACTTC. It is translated as CASSIRGEQYF.

The chain links TRBV25-1 to TRBJ2-2; 7 bases align to TRBD1. CDR1 is MGHDK and CDR2 is SYGVNS in the germline V gene. This CDR3 is built from 14 residues. With 3 bases clipped from V and 5 bases from J, the junction kept 3 bases outside the gene matches. The CDR3 loop reads CASSELTGTGELFF. CDR3 in DNA: TGTGCCAGCAGTGAGCTGACAGGGACCGGGGAGCTGTTTTTT.

The chain is built from TRBV11-1 and TRBJ2-3; no clear D gene. Germline CDR1 reads SGHAT; CDR2 reads FQDESV (reference sequence). The CDR3 consists of 14 residues. V was cut by 0 bases and J by 2 bases, with 6 bases left in between. Here the CDR3 reads CASSLAPTTDTQYF. CDR3 in DNA: TGTGCCAGCAGCTTAGCACCTACCACAGATACGCAGTATTTT.

V and J are TRBV30 and TRBJ1-1; tentatively, D is TRBD1 (5 bases). The CDR3 runs 15 residues. Germline V gene sequence: CDR1 GTSNPN, CDR2 SVGIG (reference sequence). The ends were cut back, 3 bases at V and 6 bases at J, with 20 bases in the middle. CDR3 coding DNA: TGTGCCTGGAGGGAGATGAGGGGAGGGGATCCTGAAGCTTTCTTT. Its protein product is CAWREMRGGDPEAFF.

V gene TRBV27 combines with J gene TRBJ2-1, with D maybe TRBD1 (5 bases). V lost 2 bases and J 6 bases, leaving 5 bases between the germline ends. This CDR3 region has 12 residues. Germline assignment: CDR1 MNHEY and CDR2 SMNVEV (reference sequence). The CDR3 nucleotides read TGTGCCAGCAGTTTACAGGGCAATGAGCAGTTCTTC. It encodes CASSLQGNEQFF.

V and J are TRBV7-8 and TRBJ1-1; no clear D gene. The V and J ends lost 6 bases and 1 base respectively, with 12 bases between them. CDR1 and CDR2 from the germline V gene are SGHVS and FQNEAQ. This CDR3 contains 14 residues. CDR3 in amino acids: CASSPRYGNTEAFF. For the CDR3, the DNA is TGTGCCAGCAGTCCCAGGTATGGGAACACTGAAGCTTTCTTT.

The gene calls are TRBV10-3 and TRBJ1-1; the D gene is possibly TRBD1 (6 bases). Germline values: CDR1 ENHRY, CDR2 SYGVKD. With 11 bases removed from V and 5 bases from J, the gap between germline ends came to 15 bases. The CDR3 consists of 12 residues. DNA of the CDR3: TGTGCCTCCAGAGGGGGACGGACTGAAGCTTTCTTT. Its translation is CASRGGRTEAFF.

This clone was observed a single time. The J gene is TRBJ2-6, the V gene TRBV10-3, with D perhaps matching TRBD1 (5 bases). Germline V gene data show CDR1 as ENHRY and CDR2 as SYGVKD. Trimming pared 6 bases from V and 4 bases from J, leaving 13 bases between. This CDR3 region has 15 residues. The CDR3 spells CAIRSTGSGANVLTF. The CDR3 bases are TGTGCCATCAGATCCACAGGTTCCGGGGCCAACGTCCTGACTTTC.